The 25 T cell receptor beta chains presented below share a single source sample, sequenced in a study of T cell repertoires in cytomegalovirus infection. Their antigens remain unidentified. Via MiXCR, TCRdb re-called the reads, giving one row per CDR3 protein. The table includes around 200,000 distinct CDR3 sequences, about 38% detected once. The sequences come from CD8+ T cells from cultured PBMCs, collected from culture after CMV antigen stimulation. These receptors all come from a human donor in good health (CMV status not recorded). Some clones in this sample may be carry-over from other donors' samples.

This clonotype occurred many times. The rearrangement links TRBV7-8 to TRBJ2-3; perhaps TRBD2 as D (6 bases). There are 19 residues in the CDR3. Germline V gene lookup returns CDR1 SGHVS and CDR2 FQNEAQ. V was pared by 0 bases and J by 4 bases, with 23 bases between. CDR3 coding DNA: TGTGCCAGCAGCTTAGCCTTGATGGGGGGTTCGTTGATAGCAGATACGCAGTATTTT. It yields the protein CASSLALMGGSLIADTQYF.

This chain connects TRBV27 to TRBJ2-2; D is unresolved. The V gene lost 2 bases and the J gene lost 7 bases, with 11 bases spanning the gap. This CDR3 is 14 amino acids long. Germline loops: CDR1 MNHEY, CDR2 SMNVEV (reference sequence). CDR3 coding DNA: TGTGCCAGCAGTTTAGTGCAGAGGAACGGGGAGCTGTTTTTT. Its translation is CASSLVQRNGELFF.

The chain uses TRBV13 and TRBJ2-1; 8 bases agree with TRBD2. The CDR3 is 15 amino acids. The V and J ends lost 0 bases and 8 bases, in that order; junction bases with no gene match: 6. Per germline, CDR1 PRHDT and CDR2 FYEKMQ (reference sequence). This CDR3 is CASSLGAGGGHEQFF. CDR3 nucleotide sequence: TGTGCCAGCAGCTTAGGGGCGGGAGGCGGTCATGAGCAGTTCTTC.

This clonotype is a singleton in its sample. The rearrangement uses TRBV11-2 and TRBJ1-1; tentatively, D is TRBD1 (5 bases). The V gene lost 5 bases and the J gene lost 3 bases, with 16 bases spanning the gap. This CDR3 is 15 amino acids long. Germline V gene sequence: CDR1 SGHAT, CDR2 FQNNGV. CDR3 sequence: CASSRDTGVDTEAFF. The CDR3 region has the DNA TGTGCCAGCAGCCGCGATACGGGGGTGGACACTGAAGCTTTCTTT.

This chain uses TRBV12-3 or TRBV12-4 with TRBJ1-1, with TRBD1 as a possible D gene (5 bases). This CDR3 is 15 amino acids long. Trimming took 6 bases from V and 3 from J, leaving 17 bases between them. CDR3 in DNA: TGTGCCAGCAGCCGCAGCGGGGCGGGAGACACTGAAGCTTTCTTT. This translates into CASSRSGAGDTEAFF.

This chain links TRBV27 with TRBJ2-1, with 8 bases lining up with TRBD2. Germline lookup yields CDR1 MNHEY and CDR2 SMNVEV (reference sequence). V lost 6 bases, J lost 5 bases, and 9 bases stayed unmatched. The CDR3 loop spans 15 amino acids. CDR3 DNA: TGTGCCAGCAGCCGTAGGACCGGGGGGGACAATGAGCAGTTCTTC. Protein: CASSRRTGGDNEQFF.

This clonotype came up a few times. The chain combines TRBV6-2 or TRBV6-3 with TRBJ2-3; D is possibly TRBD2 (6 bases). The CDR3 contains 15 residues. Germline CDR1 is MNHEY and CDR2 is SVGEGT. Trimming took 5 bases from V and 3 from J, leaving 15 bases between them. As DNA, the CDR3 is TGTGCCAGCAGTCCGATGACGGGAGTGACAGATACGCAGTATTTT. It is translated as CASSPMTGVTDTQYF.

The chain carries TRBV27 and TRBJ2-2, with D perhaps TRBD1 (5 bases). V was cut by 3 bases and J by 3 bases, with 5 bases left in between. The CDR3 length is 13 residues. In germline, CDR1 is MNHEY, CDR2 SMNVEV (reference sequence). The CDR3 bases are TGTGCCAGCAGTTTCAGGGACACCGGGGAGCTGTTTTTT. Translation gives CASSFRDTGELFF.

J is TRBJ1-5 and V is TRBV28; no firm D call. Between the trimmed V and J ends, which lost 6 bases and 3 bases, there was a span of 18 bases. The CDR3 runs to 16 residues. CDR1 MDHEN and CDR2 SYDVKM come from the germline V gene. The CDR3 spells CASRLEGWGPNQPQHF. The CDR3 coding sequence is TGTGCCAGCAGACTCGAGGGATGGGGTCCCAATCAGCCCCAGCATTTT.

The V call is TRBV28, the J call TRBJ1-2; 11 nucleotides line up with TRBD1. The CDR3 spans 14 residues. J lost 8 bases, V lost 5 bases, and 7 bases had no gene match. CDR1 is MDHEN and CDR2 is SYDVKM in the germline V gene. CDR3: CASSDPGTGGGYTF. The CDR3 nucleotides are TGTGCCAGCAGTGACCCCGGGACAGGGGGGGGCTACACCTTC.

There are many counts of this clonotype. The rearrangement links TRBV7-2 to TRBJ1-1; no clear D gene. V lost 5 bases to trimming and J lost 0 bases, with 10 bases between them. Germline V gene lookup returns CDR1 SGHTA and CDR2 FQGNSA. CDR3 length: 14 residues. The CDR3 is CASSAGFMNTEAFF. The CDR3 DNA reads TGTGCCAGCAGCGCGGGTTTCATGAACACTGAAGCTTTCTTT.

The gene calls are TRBV12-5 and TRBJ2-5, with 7 bases aligning to TRBD2. Germline lookup yields CDR1 LGHNT and CDR2 FRNRAP. The CDR3 is 11 residues long. The V and J ends lost 6 bases and 10 bases, in that order; junction bases with no gene match: 5. The CDR3 spells CASGLGGVQYF. For the CDR3, the DNA is TGTGCTAGTGGCCTGGGAGGGGTCCAGTACTTC.

A remark on this clonotype: The junction and the germline gene differ at one end; a read error may be behind it. The chain couples TRBV12-3 or TRBV12-4 to TRBJ2-3, with TRBD2 matching over 9 bases. The CDR3 covers 17 residues. CDR3 DNA: TGTGCCAGAAGTTTAGGGACGAGTAGCGGGGGTTTATATACGCAGTATTTT. Its translation: CARSLGTSSGGLYTQYF.

This clonotype was seen a few times. The V gene is TRBV6-1, the J gene TRBJ1-1; the D is unclear. V was pared by 5 bases and J by 3 bases, with 19 bases between. The CDR3 extends over 16 amino acids. Per germline, CDR1 MNHNS and CDR2 SASEGT. The CDR3 reads CASSYRRTSKDTEAFF. CDR3 DNA sequence: TGTGCCAGCAGTTACCGCCGGACTTCGAAGGACACTGAAGCTTTCTTT.

This clonotype was detected many times. CDR3 coding DNA: TGTGCCAGCAGCTTAGTGGCCTACTCCTACGAGCAGTACTTC. Translating it yields CASSLVAYSYEQYF. The chain couples TRBV7-8 to TRBJ2-7; D is unresolved. This CDR3 has 14 residues. With 1 base removed from V and 0 bases from J, the gap between germline ends came to 7 bases. Germline values: CDR1 SGHVS, CDR2 FQNEAQ. The complete variable domain, with remaining parts taken from reference TRBV7-8 and TRBJ2-7, reads GAGVSQSPRYKVAKRGQDVALRCDPISGHVSLFWYQQALGQGPEFLTYFQNEAQLDKSGLPSDRFFAERPEGSVSTLKIQRTQQEDSAVYLCASSLVAYSYEQYFGPGTRLTVT.

The gene calls are TRBV19 and TRBJ1-1; no clear D gene. The CDR3 spans 12 residues. Germline CDR1 reads LNHDA; CDR2 reads SQIVND (reference sequence). V was cut by 3 bases and J by 1 base, with 3 bases left in between. The DNA for the CDR3 is TGTGCCAGTAGTATGGAGAACACTGAAGCTTTCTTT. Translation gives CASSMENTEAFF.

This clonotype was counted only a few times. This chain uses TRBV7-9 with TRBJ2-1; TRBD2 agrees at 11 bases. The V gene end was trimmed by 4 bases and the J gene end by 4 bases; junction bases not matched to a gene: 18. The CDR3 has 20 residues. CDR1 is SEHNR, CDR2 FQNEAQ, per germline (reference sequence). CDR3 bases: TGTGCCAGCAGCTACCCCCGACTGGGACTAGCGGACATAAATTACAATGAGCAGTTCTTC. Its protein is CASSYPRLGLADINYNEQFF.

V gene TRBV28 combines with J gene TRBJ2-7; TRBD2 matches at 7 bases. The CDR3 contains 16 residues. Looked up from germline, CDR1 is MDHEN and CDR2 is SYDVKM. The trim removed 4 bases at V and 6 bases at J, leaving 15 bases unmatched. In DNA form, the CDR3 reads TGTGCCAGCAGTTCCCTTTGGCTAGCGGAAAAGGGCGAGCAGTACTTC. Translation: CASSSLWLAEKGEQYF.

The chain links TRBV12-5 to TRBJ2-3; D remains unclear. CDR3 length: 14 amino acids. V was cut by 0 bases and J by 1 base, with 5 bases left in between. From germline, CDR1 is LGHNT and CDR2 FRNRAP. CDR3 DNA sequence: TGTGCTAGTGGTTTGGTACTGCGCACAGATACGCAGTATTTT. This gives the protein CASGLVLRTDTQYF.

The chain employs TRBV7-2 and TRBJ2-7, with 8 bases matching TRBD1. The CDR3 contains 13 residues. J lost 4 bases, V lost 6 bases, and 5 bases had no gene match. Germline lookup yields CDR1 SGHTA and CDR2 FQGNSA. The CDR3 nucleotides are TGTGCCAGCAGATTGGACAGGGATTACGAGCAGTACTTC. Encoded protein: CASRLDRDYEQYF.

The table lists this clonotype with many counts. J is TRBJ1-2 and V is TRBV7-4, with TRBD1 matching 12 bases. This CDR3 has 15 residues. Germline CDR1 and CDR2: SGHVT and SQSDAQ. J was trimmed by 6 bases and V by 5 bases; bases with no gene match: 7. The CDR3 loop is CASSTTGTGGDGYTF. The DNA for the CDR3 is TGTGCCAGCAGCACGACCGGGACAGGGGGCGATGGCTACACCTTC.

The V and J genes are TRBV7-9 and TRBJ2-7; the match to TRBD2 covers 7 bases. Trimming took 11 bases from V and 2 from J; bases not matched to a gene: 9. The CDR3 sequence is 13 residues long. Germline CDR1 is SEHNR and CDR2 is FQNEAQ (reference sequence). CDR3 sequence (DNA): TGTGCCGTAACATCCGGGAGGACCTACGAGCAGTACTTC. Translation: CAVTSGRTYEQYF.

This clonotype was observed once. CDR3 DNA: TGTGCCAGCAGCTTAGCCCCGGGACAAACTAACTATGGCTACACCTTC. It codes for CASSLAPGQTNYGYTF. V and J are TRBV7-9 and TRBJ1-2; D may be TRBD1 (6 bases). This CDR3 has 16 amino acids. The V gene's germline CDR1 is SEHNR and CDR2 FQNEAQ (reference sequence). V lost 0 bases to trimming and J lost 0 bases, with 11 bases between them.

The chain joins TRBV28 to TRBJ2-1; the D call may be TRBD1 or TRBD2 (5 bases each). The germline V and J ends were trimmed by 5 bases and 10 bases, with 15 bases remaining between them. The CDR3 has 13 amino acids. Germline loops: CDR1 MDHEN, CDR2 SYDVKM. The CDR3 nucleotides read TGTGCCAGCAGTCCTCGGGACCACCGAGAGCAGTTCTTC. Translated, it gives CASSPRDHREQFF.

The genes are TRBV10-3 and TRBJ1-1; D remains unclear. The CDR3 is 15 residues long. Per the germline V gene, CDR1 is ENHRY and CDR2 is SYGVKD. With 3 bases removed from V and 0 bases from J, the gap between germline ends came to 11 bases. The DNA for the CDR3 is TGTGCCATCAGTGACGTTGTGGGAATGAACACTGAAGCTTTCTTT. The encoded protein is CAISDVVGMNTEAFF.